The sample holds one count of the clone carrying this T cell receptor beta chain. Germline V gene sequence: CDR1 MNHEY, CDR2 SVGAGI. The CDR3 runs 13 residues. The V segment lost 7 bases and the J segment 2 bases; nucleotides outside the gene matches: 5. Authors' data handling: It was from reference gene primer amplification that nucleated cell counts were estimated. Measured with immunoSEQ multiplex PCR; TCRdb has only the in-frame clones, and not every one. That table furnishes V, J and clone size, whereas the DNA furnished D and trimming. In the table there are fewer than 350,000 clones, about 88% of which are singletons. This entry comes from a study of blood T cell repertoires in COVID-19. Overall study context: Acute and convalescent COVID-19 specimens originated in the United States, Italy and Spain.

Enrolled through a virtual design, the participants were between about 18 and 100 years of age and came from about two dozen US areas. Assignment of participants to cohorts was predicated upon participant-reported clinical history. This clonotype was obtained from a woman in her forties who had recovered from COVID-19. Sequencing was performed on PBMCs or T cells enriched from blood (not recorded which). The chain has TRBV6-5 and TRBJ2-7; 7 nucleotides agree with TRBD2. This chain's CDR3 is CASTPSGTYEQYF. CDR3 sequence (DNA): TGTGCCAGCACCCCCAGCGGGACCTACGAGCAGTACTTC.